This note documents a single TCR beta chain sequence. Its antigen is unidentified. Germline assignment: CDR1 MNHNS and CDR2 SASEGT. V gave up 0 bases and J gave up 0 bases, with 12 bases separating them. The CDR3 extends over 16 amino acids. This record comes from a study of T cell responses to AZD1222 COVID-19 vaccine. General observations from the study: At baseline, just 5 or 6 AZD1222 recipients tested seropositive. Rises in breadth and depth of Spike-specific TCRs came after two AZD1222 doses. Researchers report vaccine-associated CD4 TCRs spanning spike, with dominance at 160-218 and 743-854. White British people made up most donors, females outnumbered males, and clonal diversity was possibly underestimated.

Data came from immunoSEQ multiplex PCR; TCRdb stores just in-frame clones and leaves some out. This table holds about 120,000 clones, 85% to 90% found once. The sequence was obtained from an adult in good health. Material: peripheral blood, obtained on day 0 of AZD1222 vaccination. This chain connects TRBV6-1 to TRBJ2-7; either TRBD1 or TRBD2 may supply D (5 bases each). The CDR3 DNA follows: TGTGCCAGCAGTGAAGCCGTGGGGGTCTACTCCTACGAGCAGTACTTC. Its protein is CASSEAVGVYSYEQYF.